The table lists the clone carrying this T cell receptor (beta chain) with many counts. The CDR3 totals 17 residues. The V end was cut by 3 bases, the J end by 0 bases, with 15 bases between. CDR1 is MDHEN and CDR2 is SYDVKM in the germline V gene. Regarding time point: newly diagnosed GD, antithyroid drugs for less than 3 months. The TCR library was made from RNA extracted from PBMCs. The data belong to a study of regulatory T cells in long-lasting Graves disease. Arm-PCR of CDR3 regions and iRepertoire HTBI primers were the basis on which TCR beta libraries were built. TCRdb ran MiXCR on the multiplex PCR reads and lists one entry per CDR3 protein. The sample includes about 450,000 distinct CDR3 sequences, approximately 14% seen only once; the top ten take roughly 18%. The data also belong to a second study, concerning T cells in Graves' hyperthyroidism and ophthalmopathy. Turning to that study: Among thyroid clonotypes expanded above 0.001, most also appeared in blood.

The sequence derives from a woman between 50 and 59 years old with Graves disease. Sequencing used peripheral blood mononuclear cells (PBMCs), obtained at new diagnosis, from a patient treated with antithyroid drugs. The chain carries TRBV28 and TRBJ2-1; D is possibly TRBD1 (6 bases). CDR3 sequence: CASSFSPQGSSYNEQFF. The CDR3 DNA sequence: TGTGCCAGCAGTTTCAGCCCCCAGGGGAGCTCCTACAATGAGCAGTTCTTC.